Presented here are 30 T cell receptor beta chains from one specimen sequenced in a study of beta chain features in type 1 diabetes. Study-level results: Type 1 diabetes patients had moderately but significantly shorter TCRB CDR3s in all four CD4+ subsets.

Antigens for these TCRs are unknown. All of the isolated RNA was reverse transcribed, so expressed TCRB transcripts were sequenced. Produced via immunoSEQ multiplex PCR; TCRdb's table is partial and in-frame only. The sample gives nearly 700,000 clones, roughly an eighth of which show up once; approximately 0.022% is in the top ten. Sequenced material: naive CD4+ T cells from blood. These receptors originate from a man aged 18 to 29 with type 1 diabetes.

This chain joins TRBV28 and TRBJ1-2, with 8 bases fitting TRBD1. Germline CDR1 is MDHEN and CDR2 is SYDVKM. The junction had 11 bases not matched to a gene; V was cut back by 5 bases and J by 6 bases. This CDR3 comprises 15 residues. Written as DNA, the CDR3 is TGTGCCAGCAGTCCACCGGACAGGGAGGTTAATGGCTACACCTTC. Translating it yields CASSPPDREVNGYTF.

The rearrangement joins TRBV29-1 to TRBJ1-1; no firm D call. The CDR3 contains 14 residues. V lost 6 bases and J lost 2, with 16 bases in between. CDR1 and CDR2 (germline): SQVTM, ANQGSEA. The CDR3 sequence: CSVQIQELNTEAFF. The CDR3 DNA is TGCAGCGTGCAGATTCAGGAGTTAAACACTGAAGCTTTCTTT.

This clone was seen only a few times. V gene TRBV4-2 combines with J gene TRBJ2-7, with D possibly matching TRBD2 (6 bases). Trimming shortened V by 6 bases and J by 3 bases, and 12 bases separated the two germline ends. Germline V gives CDR1 LGHNA, CDR2 YNFKEQ. This CDR3 region has 13 residues. CDR3 amino acids: CASSLGRGYEQYF. The DNA for the CDR3 is TGTGCCAGCAGTCTCGGGCGGGGCTACGAGCAGTACTTC.

A few counts support this clone. The chain employs TRBV27 and TRBJ1-5; TRBD1 matches 9 bases. The germline V gene encodes CDR1 MNHEY and CDR2 SMNVEV (reference sequence). The CDR3 contains 13 residues. V was clipped by 6 bases and J by 5 bases; unmatched bases: 2. This CDR3 reads CASRRTGDQPQHF. CDR3 in DNA: TGTGCCAGCAGGAGGACAGGGGATCAGCCCCAGCATTTT.

A few counts support this clone. The rearrangement joins TRBV6-1 to TRBJ2-1; TRBD2 aligns across 10 bases. J was trimmed by 9 bases and V by 8 bases; bases with no gene match: 10. The germline V gene has CDR1 MNHNS and CDR2 SASEGT. The CDR3 is made up of 14 amino acids. CDR3 residues: CASLEVAGGGEQFF. In DNA form, the CDR3 reads TGTGCCAGCCTAGAGGTAGCGGGGGGAGGTGAGCAGTTCTTC.

This clone was seen just once. The rearrangement joins TRBV2 to TRBJ1-2; TRBD1 might be the D (6 bases). With 5 bases removed from V and 2 bases from J, the gap between germline ends came to 12 bases. Germline V gene sequence: CDR1 SNHLY, CDR2 FYNNEI. CDR3 length equals 14 residues. CDR3 sequence: CASSTWTENYGYTF. CDR3 DNA sequence: TGTGCCAGCAGTACCTGGACAGAAAACTATGGCTACACCTTC.

This clone appeared a few times. The sample contains more than one DNA sequence encoding this CDR3. The V and J genes are TRBV18 and TRBJ1-2; TRBD1 agrees at 8 bases. The CDR3 sequence is 14 residues long. The germline CDR1 and CDR2 sequences are KGHSH and LQKENI. V lost 2 bases to trimming and J lost 1 base; unmatched junction nucleotides: 0. DNA of the CDR3: TGTGCCAGCTCACCAGGACAGGGTAACTATGGCTACACCTTC. This translates into CASSPGQGNYGYTF.

The chain couples TRBV7-9 to TRBJ1-3, with no clear D. Trimming stripped 1 base from V and 2 bases from J, with 9 bases between. CDR1 is SEHNR, CDR2 FQNEAQ, per germline (reference sequence). The CDR3 covers 15 residues. CDR3 sequence reads: CASSLVPGTGNTIYF. The CDR3 nucleotides read TGTGCCAGCAGCTTAGTACCGGGAACTGGAAACACCATATATTTT.

V gene TRBV20-1 combines with J gene TRBJ1-2; 8 bases line up with TRBD1. Germline CDR1 reads DFQATT; CDR2 reads SNEGSKA (reference sequence). J was trimmed by 11 bases and V by 3 bases; bases with no gene match: 5. The CDR3 has 11 amino acids. The CDR3 DNA follows: TGCAGTGCTAGTGACAGGGGTTTTTACACCTTC. It translates to CSASDRGFYTF.

This clone has a handful of counts. Other DNA sequences in this specimen translate into the identical CDR3. V gene TRBV5-1 combines with J gene TRBJ1-1, with D possibly matching TRBD1 (5 bases). CDR1 and CDR2 from the germline V gene are SGHRS and YFSETQ. The CDR3 length is 14 residues. Trimming left V 0 bases short and J 4 bases short, with 10 bases between. The CDR3 DNA is TGCGCCAGCAGCTTGGGTAGGGGTAGCACTGAAGCTTTCTTT. It is translated as CASSLGRGSTEAFF.

The chain joins TRBV27 to TRBJ1-2; 8 nucleotides align to TRBD1. The trim removed 2 bases at V and 7 bases at J, leaving 6 bases unmatched. The CDR3 consists of 14 residues. CDR1 and CDR2 from the germline V gene are MNHEY and SMNVEV (reference sequence). CDR3 nucleotides: TGTGCCAGCAGTTTAGGGCAGGGGGCCGGTGGCTACACCTTC. Residues: CASSLGQGAGGYTF.

The genes are TRBV5-1 and TRBJ2-2, with 7 bases fitting TRBD1. The junction had 7 bases not matched to a gene; V was cut back by 7 bases and J by 4 bases. Germline V lookup: CDR1 SGHRS, CDR2 YFSETQ. This CDR3 spans 14 amino acids. CDR3 loop: CASDSTGITGELFF. The CDR3 nucleotides are TGCGCCAGCGACTCGACAGGGATCACCGGGGAGCTGTTTTTT.

In this sample, this clone turned up a few times. The rearrangement joins TRBV4-1 to TRBJ2-2; 9 bases align to TRBD2. With V trimmed by 6 bases and J by 7 bases, 12 bases remained unmatched. The CDR3 loop spans 16 amino acids. CDR1 is MGHRA and CDR2 is YSYEKL in the germline V gene. CDR3 amino acids: CASSPVERGEVGELFF. DNA for the CDR3: TGCGCCAGCAGTCCCGTGGAGCGGGGGGAGGTCGGGGAGCTGTTTTTT.

There are a few counts of this clone. The junction does not match germline at one end; this may be a read error. The V and J genes are TRBV7-7 and TRBJ1-1; D possibly corresponds to TRBD1 (5 bases). Germline CDR1 and CDR2: SSHAT and FNYEAQ (reference sequence). This CDR3 is 13 amino acids long. DNA of the CDR3: TGTGCTAGCAGCCAGGACAAGAACACTGAAGCTTTCTTT. This translates into CASSQDKNTEAFF.

This clone has a handful of counts. The chain is built from TRBV10-2 and TRBJ2-3, with a possible D match to TRBD2 (5 bases). Germline V gene data show CDR1 as WSHSY and CDR2 as SAAADI. V lost 7 bases to trimming and J lost 7 bases, with 15 bases between them. The CDR3 covers 13 residues. The CDR3 nucleotides read TGCGCCAGCACCGCGGGTCTGGGATATACGCAGTATTTT. Encoded protein: CASTAGLGYTQYF.

The DNA of the CDR3 is TGCGCCAGCAGCCTCCGACAGGACGCTAACTATGGCTACACCTTC. Amino acids: CASSLRQDANYGYTF. The chain uses TRBV4-1 and TRBJ1-2; possible D gene TRBD1, 6 bases. The CDR3 is 15 amino acids. Trimming left V 4 bases short and J 0 bases short, with 12 bases between. Germline V gives CDR1 MGHRA, CDR2 YSYEKL.

This clone has just one count. The chain links TRBV27 to TRBJ2-7; D is possibly TRBD2 (6 bases). The CDR3 covers 16 residues. V shed 2 bases and J shed 4 bases, with 18 bases lying between them. Germline lookup yields CDR1 MNHEY and CDR2 SMNVEV (reference sequence). The CDR3 DNA sequence: TGTGCCAGCAGTTTAGGTAGCCGCGGGGTAGTATACGAGCAGTACTTC. It is translated as CASSLGSRGVVYEQYF.

This clone was counted between two and nine times. The chain links TRBV19 to TRBJ2-3; D may be TRBD2 (5 bases). CDR1 LNHDA and CDR2 SQIVND come from the germline V gene (reference sequence). Trimming left V 4 bases short and J 8 bases short, with 13 bases between. This CDR3 comprises 13 residues. The CDR3 loop is CASSTETGGTQYF. DNA of the CDR3: TGTGCCAGTAGTACAGAAACTGGAGGTACGCAGTATTTT. Using reference TRBV19 and TRBJ2-3 for the parts outside the CDR3, the full variable domain is DGGITQSPKYLFRKEGQNVTLSCEQNLNHDAMYWYRQDPGQGLRLIYYSQIVNDFQKGDIAEGYSVSREKKESFPLTVTSAQKNPTAFYLCASSTETGGTQYFGPGTRLTVL.

In this sample, this clone turned up a few times. This chain joins TRBV30 and TRBJ1-1; tentative D call: TRBD1 (6 bases). This CDR3 has 14 residues. Germline V gene lookup returns CDR1 GTSNPN and CDR2 SVGIG (reference sequence). Trimming stripped 0 bases from V and 4 bases from J, with 12 bases between. CDR3 residues: CAWSVLGGGTEAFF. CDR3 sequence (DNA): TGTGCCTGGAGTGTACTGGGGGGCGGCACTGAAGCTTTCTTT.

This sequence joins TRBV10-3 and TRBJ1-2; tentative D call: TRBD1 (5 bases). V was trimmed by 4 bases and J by 3 bases, leaving 9 bases between them. The V gene's germline CDR1 is ENHRY and CDR2 SYGVKD. The CDR3 is made up of 13 amino acids. This CDR3 is CAISVGVDYGYTF. The CDR3 region has the DNA TGTGCCATCAGTGTAGGGGTGGACTATGGCTACACCTTC.

This clone appeared a few times. This rearrangement joins TRBV5-1 to TRBJ2-1, with 9 bases that match TRBD1. This CDR3 spans 18 amino acids. In germline, CDR1 is SGHRS, CDR2 YFSETQ. V gave up 5 bases and J gave up 1 base; unmatched junction bases: 13. The CDR3 protein is CASSQRSGQGSSYNEQFF. CDR3 nucleotide sequence: TGCGCCAGCAGTCAAAGATCAGGACAGGGGAGTTCCTACAATGAGCAGTTCTTC.

This clone was found a few times. The chain combines TRBV7-9 with TRBJ2-5; tentatively, D is TRBD1 (6 bases). The CDR3 extends over 15 amino acids. The V gene's germline CDR1 is SEHNR and CDR2 FQNEAQ (reference sequence). V shed 5 bases and J shed 5 bases, with 18 bases lying between them. DNA for the CDR3: TGTGCCAGCAGCAAACTCCCGGGACAAGGGGAGACCCAGTACTTC. Protein sequence: CASSKLPGQGETQYF.

The rearrangement uses TRBV7-2 and TRBJ2-1; 10 nucleotides match TRBD1. The CDR3 has 17 amino acids. CDR1 SGHTA and CDR2 FQGNSA come from the germline V gene. The trim removed 2 bases at V and 7 bases at J, leaving 11 bases unmatched. The CDR3 DNA sequence: TGTGCCAGCAGCTTATCCCACGGAGGGACAGGGGTTAATGAGCAGTTCTTC. It translates to CASSLSHGGTGVNEQFF.

V and J are TRBV27 and TRBJ1-1; D remains unclear. The CDR3 has 13 residues. Germline assignment: CDR1 MNHEY and CDR2 SMNVEV (reference sequence). V shed 6 bases and J shed 1 base, with 9 bases lying between them. CDR3 sequence (DNA): TGTGCCAGCAGAGTCCGGGAGAACACTGAAGCTTTCTTT. This translates into CASRVRENTEAFF.

The chain employs TRBV5-1 and TRBJ1-1, with 8 bases matching TRBD1. This CDR3 comprises 14 residues. With 3 bases clipped from V and 6 bases from J, the junction kept 7 bases outside the gene matches. Germline assignment: CDR1 SGHRS and CDR2 YFSETQ. CDR3 protein: CASSYGQGGAEAFF. CDR3 bases: TGCGCCAGCAGCTATGGACAGGGTGGGGCTGAAGCTTTCTTT.

The chain uses TRBV7-2 and TRBJ1-1; 7 positions agree with TRBD1. The V gene's germline CDR1 is SGHTA and CDR2 FQGNSA. The CDR3 totals 14 residues. Trimming at V came to 4 bases and at J to 1 base, leaving 3 bases not matched to a gene. The chain's CDR3 is CASSWTGQNTEAFF. CDR3 nucleotides: TGTGCCAGCAGCTGGACAGGCCAGAACACTGAAGCTTTCTTT.

The rearrangement joins TRBV7-9 to TRBJ1-2; D ambiguous. The CDR3 extends over 15 amino acids. From germline, CDR1 is SEHNR and CDR2 FQNEAQ (reference sequence). Trimming pared 1 base from V and 7 bases from J, leaving 16 bases between. The CDR3 sequence: CASSLVGLNPSGYTF. The CDR3 nucleotides read TGTGCCAGCAGCTTAGTCGGATTGAATCCTAGTGGCTACACCTTC. The variable domain in full, with the rest retrieved from reference TRBV7-9 and TRBJ1-2, is DTGVSQNPRHKITKRGQNVTFRCDPISEHNRLYWYRQTLGQGPEFLTYFQNEAQLEKSRLLSDRFSAERPKGSFSTLEIQRTEQGDSAMYLCASSLVGLNPSGYTFGSGTRLTVV.

The gene calls are TRBV4-2 and TRBJ2-2; TRBD2 is a possible D gene (5 bases). V shed 6 bases and J shed 5 bases, with 13 bases lying between them. The CDR3 is 14 amino acids. Germline V gene data show CDR1 as LGHNA and CDR2 as YNFKEQ. The CDR3 is CASRQVGGTGELFF. CDR3 bases: TGTGCCAGCAGGCAGGTCGGAGGTACCGGGGAGCTGTTTTTT.

The CDR3 DNA reads as TGTGCCAGTACAGGGTGGGGCAATCAGCCCCAGCATTTT. Encoded protein: CASTGWGNQPQHF. The chain links TRBV19 to TRBJ1-5; perhaps TRBD1 as D (5 bases). The V and J ends lost 7 bases and 2 bases respectively, with 9 bases between them. This CDR3 is built from 13 residues. The germline V gene has CDR1 LNHDA and CDR2 SQIVND (reference sequence).

DNA for the CDR3: TGTGCCAGCAGTTACTACGATCAGCCCCAGCATTTT. Residues: CASSYYDQPQHF. The chain carries TRBV6-5 and TRBJ1-5; D remains ambiguous. The CDR3 consists of 12 residues. The germline gives CDR1 MNHEY, CDR2 SVGAGI. Trimming shortened V by 1 base and J by 5 bases, and 3 bases separated the two germline ends.